This T cell receptor beta chain was documented in a study of cytomegalovirus exposure and HLA in healthy donors. Germline V CDR1 and CDR2: SGHVS, FNYEAQ. Trimming removed 5 bases from V and 2 bases from J, with 13 bases in between. The CDR3 totals 15 residues. Healthy bone marrow donors made up the donors. This clone appeared a few times. No antigen is known for it. In the PCR, 60 Vbeta and 13 Jbeta primers were used. The protocol was immunoSEQ multiplex PCR, while the TCRdb copy is restricted to in-frame clones and leaves out a portion. The data hold 130,000 to 150,000 clones, with approximately 84% observed a single time. Whole-study findings and limits: Some segments of the V type, notably TRBV6-2 and TRBV6-3, were excluded as indistinguishable. It was reported that the classifier diagnosed cytomegalovirus status with high specificity and sensitivity in both the original and validation cohorts.

The rearrangement joins TRBV7-6 to TRBJ2-1; TRBD2 is a possible D gene (6 bases). The sequencing input was PBMCs. The origin of this receptor is a woman aged 55-69 years in good health and CMV-seropositive. As DNA, the CDR3 is TGTGCCAGCAGCCAGGGACTTTTGACCTACAATGAGCAGTTCTTC. Protein product: CASSQGLLTYNEQFF.